Presented here are 4 T cell receptor beta chains from one specimen sequenced in a study of T cells expressing NK-cell markers. With the 5' RACE reads reprocessed, TCRdb shows one record per CDR3 protein and no DNA. The sample holds some 450,000 distinct CDR3 sequences. Sequenced material: blood T cells: a sorted CD56 or NKG2C T cell subset, CD4+ or CD8+ T cells, or bulk PBMC T cells (not recorded which). The receptors shown here come from a woman aged 18 to 75 in good health.

The chain is built from TRBV27 and TRBJ2-5; TCRdb indicates TRBD1, and absent DNA this call remains unverified. The CDR3 is 14 amino acids. In germline, CDR1 is MNHEY, CDR2 SMNVEV (reference sequence). The CDR3: CASSFTVGRETQYF.

CDR3 loop: CSARSEITLDGYTF. The V call is TRBV20-1, the J call TRBJ1-2. Looked up from germline, CDR1 is DFQATT and CDR2 is SNEGSKA (reference sequence). The CDR3 is 14 amino acids.

This sequence joins TRBV6-1 and TRBJ2-2; TCRdb outputs TRBD2, but without DNA this stays unchecked. Germline V lookup: CDR1 MNHNS, CDR2 SASEGT. This CDR3 contains 14 residues. The CDR3 reads CAVRTSKITGELFF.

This chain connects TRBV18 to TRBJ1-1; TCRdb designates TRBD1, a call that cannot be tested without DNA. The CDR3 runs 15 residues. Germline CDR1 and CDR2: KGHSH and LQKENI. CDR3 sequence: CASSRRDRFDTEAFF.